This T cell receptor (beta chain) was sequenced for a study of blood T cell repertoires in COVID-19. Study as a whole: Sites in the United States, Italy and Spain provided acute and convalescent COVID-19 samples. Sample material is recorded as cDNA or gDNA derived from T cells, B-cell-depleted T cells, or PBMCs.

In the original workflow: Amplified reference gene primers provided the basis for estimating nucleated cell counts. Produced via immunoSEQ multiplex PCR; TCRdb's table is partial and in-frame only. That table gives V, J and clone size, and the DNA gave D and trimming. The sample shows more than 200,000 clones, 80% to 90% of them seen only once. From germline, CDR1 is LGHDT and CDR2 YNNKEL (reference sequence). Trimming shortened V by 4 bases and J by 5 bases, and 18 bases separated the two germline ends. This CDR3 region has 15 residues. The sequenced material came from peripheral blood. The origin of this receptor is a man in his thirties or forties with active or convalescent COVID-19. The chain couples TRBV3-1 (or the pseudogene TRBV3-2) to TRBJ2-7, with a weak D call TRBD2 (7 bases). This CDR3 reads CASSPFAGGRNEQYF. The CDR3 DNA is TGTGCCAGCAGCCCGTTCGCCGGGGGGCGAAACGAGCAGTACTTC.